Below, one T cell receptor (beta chain) is given with its context. The source of the sample is a study of blood T cell repertoires in COVID-19. Authors' analysis steps: Reference gene primer amplification in the assay estimated nucleated cell counts. Data came from immunoSEQ multiplex PCR; TCRdb stores just in-frame clones and leaves some out. D and trimming come from the DNA, and the V and J calls and clone size come from that table. The sample holds fewer than 500,000 clones, 81% seen once. The CDR3 covers 15 residues. The ends were cut back, 0 bases at V and 2 bases at J, with 10 bases in the middle. CDR1 is MGHRA, CDR2 YSYEKL, per germline.

This TCR derives from a human donor with acute or convalescent COVID-19. The donor label of this sample is uncertain. Sequencing was done on a sample of peripheral blood. The chain uses TRBV4-1 and TRBJ1-1; D uncertain. In DNA, the CDR3 is TGCGCCAGCAGCCAAGAAGAACAGAGTAACACTGAAGCTTTCTTT. Amino acids: CASSQEEQSNTEAFF.